Below are 19 T cell receptor beta chains sequenced from a single sample in a study of siplizumab effects on memory and regulatory T cells. A 37°C coculture lasting around 6 days was applied to the mixed lymphocyte reaction cells. Sequencing used immunoSEQ multiplex PCR; TCRdb keeps in-frame clones, though not all of them. Counted here are roughly 5,300 clones, 50% occurring once; the ten biggest clones make up about 83%. Their recognized antigens are unknown. Specimen: CFSE-low (dividing) CD8+ T cells sorted from an allogeneic mixed lymphocyte reaction. The receptors were gathered from a human donor in good health; the cells came from an allogeneic mixed lymphocyte reaction. Some clones in this sample may be carry-over from other donors' samples.

V gene TRBV7-2 combines with J gene TRBJ2-7; D unclear. Trimming cost V 3 bases and J 3 bases, with 12 bases left between them. CDR3 size: 14 residues. Germline loops: CDR1 SGHTA, CDR2 FQGNSA. DNA for the CDR3: TGTGCCAGCAGCTTTTTTCAGTCCAACTACGAGCAGTACTTC. Its translation is CASSFFQSNYEQYF.

V is TRBV5-4 and J is TRBJ1-4, with a tentative D call TRBD1 (6 bases). V shed 0 bases and J shed 8 bases, with 14 bases lying between them. This CDR3 spans 15 amino acids. The V gene's germline CDR1 is SGHNT and CDR2 YYREEE (reference sequence). CDR3 DNA: TGTGCCAGCAGCTTGGCGGGGGGCGCACGAGAAAAACTGTTTTTT. This translates into CASSLAGGAREKLFF.

The chain recombines TRBV19 with TRBJ2-1; TRBD2 agrees at 7 bases. With 3 bases clipped from V and 4 bases from J, the junction kept 9 bases outside the gene matches. The CDR3 extends over 16 amino acids. Germline lookup yields CDR1 LNHDA and CDR2 SQIVND (reference sequence). The CDR3 sequence: CASSMSSGGLYNEQFF. The CDR3 DNA reads TGTGCCAGTAGTATGAGTTCGGGAGGACTGTACAATGAGCAGTTCTTC.

The chain couples TRBV5-1 to TRBJ2-7; the D gene is possibly TRBD1 (5 bases). This CDR3 comprises 15 residues. Germline CDR1 reads SGHRS; CDR2 reads YFSETQ. V shed 1 base and J shed 3 bases, with 14 bases lying between them. The CDR3 here is CASSLTPSQGYEQYF. CDR3 sequence (DNA): TGCGCCAGCAGCTTGACCCCCAGCCAGGGCTACGAGCAGTACTTC. The entire variable domain, with the rest obtained from reference TRBV5-1 and TRBJ2-7, is as follows: KAGVTQTPRYLIKTRGQQVTLSCSPISGHRSVSWYQQTPGQGLQFLFEYFSETQRNKGNFPGRFSGRQFSNSRSEMNVSTLELGDSALYLCASSLTPSQGYEQYFGPGTRLTVT.

The chain combines TRBV27 with TRBJ2-1, with 7 bases lining up with TRBD2. The germline V gene has CDR1 MNHEY and CDR2 SMNVEV (reference sequence). The CDR3 loop spans 15 amino acids. V was clipped by 4 bases and J by 3 bases; unmatched bases: 6. The CDR3, as DNA: TGTGCCAGCAGTTCTCTAGGGACTATCTACAATGAGCAGTTCTTC. Its translation: CASSSLGTIYNEQFF.

The V and J genes are TRBV4-1 and TRBJ2-7, with TRBD2 matching over 7 bases. The ends lost 4 bases at V and 0 bases at J; junction bases unmatched: 6. Germline loops: CDR1 MGHRA, CDR2 YSYEKL. The CDR3 runs to 15 residues. The CDR3 DNA follows: TGCGCCAGCAGCCCGGTTCGCGGGAGCTCCTACGAGCAGTACTTC. It translates to CASSPVRGSSYEQYF.

Only a few counts were recorded for this clone. The chain carries TRBV5-5 and TRBJ2-2; D call uncertain. V lost 5 bases and J 1 base, leaving 3 bases between the germline ends. This CDR3 is built from 12 residues. Germline loops: CDR1 SGHKS, CDR2 YYEKEE (reference sequence). This CDR3 is CASSLNTGELFF. The CDR3 nucleotides read TGTGCCAGCAGTTTGAACACCGGGGAGCTGTTTTTT.

This clone appeared a few times. The genes are TRBV27 and TRBJ1-1; D is undetermined. Germline CDR1 is MNHEY and CDR2 is SMNVEV (reference sequence). V lost 3 bases and J lost 8, with 16 bases in between. This CDR3 is built from 14 residues. The CDR3 loop reads CASSLLGPVSEAFF. CDR3 sequence (DNA): TGTGCCAGCAGTTTGCTGGGTCCCGTCTCGGAAGCTTTCTTT.

V and J are TRBV27 and TRBJ2-3, with D uncertain. Germline CDR1 and CDR2: MNHEY and SMNVEV (reference sequence). This CDR3 is built from 14 residues. Trimming took 5 bases from V and 4 from J, leaving 13 bases between them. The DNA for the CDR3 is TGTGCCAGCAGTCCCAGGAGCTCGGCAGATACGCAGTATTTT. Its translation is CASSPRSSADTQYF.

The gene calls are TRBV4-1 and TRBJ1-3; possible D gene TRBD1, 5 bases. This CDR3 is 15 amino acids long. Trimming shortened V by 0 bases and J by 0 bases, and 6 bases separated the two germline ends. Germline V gene lookup returns CDR1 MGHRA and CDR2 YSYEKL. DNA for the CDR3: TGCGCCAGCAGCCAAGACAGGGACTCTGGAAACACCATATATTTT. The encoded protein is CASSQDRDSGNTIYF.

The chain recombines TRBV30 with TRBJ2-7; weak D call: TRBD2 (6 bases). From germline, CDR1 is GTSNPN and CDR2 SVGIG (reference sequence). Between the trimmed V and J ends, which lost 5 bases and 6 bases, there was a span of 11 bases. The CDR3 contains 11 residues. The CDR3 here is CAWVSAGEQYF. The CDR3 DNA reads as TGTGCCTGGGTTTCAGCGGGCGAGCAGTACTTC.

V gene TRBV7-9 combines with J gene TRBJ2-1, with TRBD2 as a possible D gene (5 bases). Trimming shortened V by 3 bases and J by 2 bases, and 14 bases separated the two germline ends. CDR3 length: 16 residues. Germline V gene sequence: CDR1 SEHNR, CDR2 FQNEAQ (reference sequence). CDR3 in amino acids: CASSFLRGSPYNEQFF. The CDR3 region has the DNA TGTGCCAGCAGCTTCCTGAGAGGGAGCCCCTACAATGAGCAGTTCTTC.

A single count supports this clone. V gene TRBV7-2 combines with J gene TRBJ2-1, with no clear D. This CDR3 is built from 15 residues. Trimming removed 2 bases from V and 3 bases from J, with 11 bases in between. Germline CDR1 reads SGHTA; CDR2 reads FQGNSA. The CDR3 region is CASSLLTGNYNEQFF. Here the CDR3 DNA reads TGTGCCAGCAGCTTACTGACTGGAAACTACAATGAGCAGTTCTTC. Complete variable domain (other parts from reference TRBV7-2 and TRBJ2-1): GAGVSQSPSNKVTEKGKDVELRCDPISGHTALYWYRQSLGQGLEFLIYFQGNSAPDKSGLPSDRFSAERTGGSVSTLTIQRTQQEDSAVYLCASSLLTGNYNEQFFGPGTRLTVL.

The chain combines TRBV13 with TRBJ2-2; no reliable D call. The CDR3 spans 15 residues. The V end was cut by 5 bases, the J end by 3 bases, with 13 bases between. Germline CDR1 is PRHDT and CDR2 is FYEKMQ (reference sequence). The chain's CDR3 is CASSRIEQYTGELFF. The DNA of the CDR3 is TGTGCCAGCAGCCGAATCGAACAGTACACCGGGGAGCTGTTTTTT.

Here the CDR3 reads CASSAPSKDGDQPQHF. The CDR3 DNA reads as TGTGCCAGCAGCGCGCCCTCGAAGGATGGCGATCAGCCCCAGCATTTT. The chain carries TRBV5-6 and TRBJ1-5; D not resolved. The CDR3 extends over 16 amino acids. The germline CDR1 and CDR2 sequences are SGHDT and YYEEEE. Trimming removed 4 bases from V and 5 bases from J, with 19 bases in between.

The rearrangement joins TRBV18 to TRBJ2-7; D is perhaps TRBD1 (6 bases). Germline loops: CDR1 KGHSH, CDR2 LQKENI. V shed 5 bases and J shed 3 bases, with 11 bases lying between them. The CDR3 loop spans 13 amino acids. The CDR3 DNA sequence: TGTGCCAGCTCAGGCGACAGGCGCTACGAGCAGTACTTC. Translation: CASSGDRRYEQYF.

This clone was seen only once. The rearrangement joins TRBV9 to TRBJ2-3, with D possibly matching TRBD2 (6 bases). The CDR3 contains 16 residues. Germline lookup yields CDR1 SGDLS and CDR2 YYNGEE. V lost 0 bases and J 4 bases, leaving 15 bases between the germline ends. The CDR3 region is CASSVEGEPSADTQYF. Written as DNA, the CDR3 is TGTGCCAGCAGCGTAGAGGGCGAGCCTAGCGCAGATACGCAGTATTTT. Filled out from reference TRBV9 and TRBJ2-3, the complete variable domain reads DSGVTQTPKHLITATGQRVTLRCSPRSGDLSVYWYQQSLDQGLQFLIQYYNGEERAKGNILERFSAQQFPDLHSELNLSSLELGDSALYFCASSVEGEPSADTQYFGPGTRLTVL.

In this sample, this clone is medium-sized. In the same sample, other DNA sequences code for this CDR3. The chain employs TRBV7-3 and TRBJ2-2, with D unresolved. CDR1 is SGHTA, CDR2 FQGTGA, per germline. The CDR3 loop spans 13 amino acids. Trimming took off 1 base at V and 5 bases at J, with 5 bases between the two ends. CDR3 sequence: CASSLIGTGELFF. The DNA of the CDR3 is TGTGCCAGCAGCTTAATTGGAACCGGGGAGCTGTTTTTT.

The chain combines TRBV5-1 with TRBJ2-1; D is undetermined. V shed 0 bases and J shed 0 bases, with 10 bases lying between them. This CDR3 is built from 16 residues. CDR1 is SGHRS and CDR2 is YFSETQ in the germline V gene. The DNA for the CDR3 is TGCGCCAGCAGCTTGGGTCGCGGAAGCTCCTACAATGAGCAGTTCTTC. This codes for CASSLGRGSSYNEQFF.